The 29 T cell receptor beta chains below all came from one sample that was sequenced in a study of control samples from healthy donors and cancer patients. Profiling relied on immunoSEQ multiplex PCR, and the TCRdb table lists in-frame clones only, not all of them. Of 40,000 to 60,000 clones listed, 87% are singletons. Sequenced material: PBMCs. All receptors come from a man in his 60s with head and neck cancer.

The chain combines TRBV28 with TRBJ2-7; D gene uncertain. Looked up from germline, CDR1 is MDHEN and CDR2 is SYDVKM. The CDR3 contains 13 residues. V was trimmed by 6 bases and J by 3 bases, leaving 12 bases between them. The CDR3: CASSTSVFYEQYF. The CDR3 DNA reads as TGTGCCAGCAGCACAAGCGTCTTCTACGAGCAGTACTTC.

The chain recombines TRBV12-3 or TRBV12-4 with TRBJ2-5, with 9 bases aligning to TRBD1. This CDR3 is built from 13 residues. The V segment lost 6 bases and the J segment 7 bases; nucleotides outside the gene matches: 6. DNA of the CDR3: TGTGCCAGCAGCACCGGGACAGGGACGACCCAGTACTTC. This sequence encodes CASSTGTGTTQYF.

This chain connects TRBV5-1 to TRBJ2-7, with D perhaps TRBD2 (5 bases). Germline V gene sequence: CDR1 SGHRS, CDR2 YFSETQ. V lost 4 bases and J lost 0, with 14 bases in between. This CDR3 comprises 15 residues. For the CDR3, the DNA is TGCGCCAGCAGCCCGACCGTGGGGAGCTCCTACGAGCAGTACTTC. Translated, it gives CASSPTVGSSYEQYF.

V is TRBV30 and J is TRBJ1-4; tentative D call: TRBD1 (5 bases). V shed 2 bases and J shed 2 bases, with 18 bases lying between them. There are 17 residues in the CDR3. Germline values: CDR1 GTSNPN, CDR2 SVGIG (reference sequence). CDR3 residues: CAWSYGSPWGTNEKLFF. The CDR3 DNA reads as TGTGCCTGGAGTTACGGCAGTCCGTGGGGGACTAATGAAAAACTGTTTTTT.

The chain is built from TRBV19 and TRBJ1-2; D may be TRBD1 (6 bases). This CDR3 region has 13 residues. V was clipped by 7 bases and J by 8 bases, with 17 bases between them. Germline values: CDR1 LNHDA, CDR2 SQIVND (reference sequence). The CDR3 protein is CASTEQGAGGYTF. CDR3 bases: TGTGCCAGTACAGAACAGGGTGCTGGCGGCTACACCTTC.

The table lists this clone with a count of one. The J gene is TRBJ1-5, the V gene TRBV4-1; D unresolved. Trimming removed 1 base at V and 0 bases at J, with 10 bases between. The CDR3 is made up of 16 amino acids. Germline V gene lookup returns CDR1 MGHRA and CDR2 YSYEKL. The chain's CDR3 is CASSQGRIYSNQPQHF. DNA for the CDR3: TGCGCCAGCAGCCAAGGACGGATTTATAGCAATCAGCCCCAGCATTTT.

This chain joins TRBV19 and TRBJ2-5; 10 bases agree with TRBD1. Germline assignment: CDR1 LNHDA and CDR2 SQIVND (reference sequence). The V and J ends lost 1 base and 2 bases, in that order; junction bases with no gene match: 1. The CDR3 consists of 15 residues. CDR3 amino acids: CASSIGGQGQETQYF. The CDR3 DNA reads TGTGCCAGTAGTATAGGGGGACAGGGGCAAGAGACCCAGTACTTC.

The chain joins TRBV18 to TRBJ2-4; D not certain. CDR1 is KGHSH and CDR2 is LQKENI in the germline V gene. The CDR3 runs 14 residues. The V and J ends lost 2 bases and 8 bases respectively, with 13 bases between them. CDR3 amino acids: CASSPSSEWDIQYF. CDR3 DNA sequence: TGTGCCAGCTCACCATCAAGTGAGTGGGACATTCAGTACTTC.

The V and J genes are TRBV21-1 and TRBJ2-1; the table assigns TRBD1, which was not confirmed against the DNA. TRBV21-1 is annotated as a pseudogene. This CDR3 is 17 amino acids long. CDR3 sequence: CASSKPGQGNSYNEQFF. In DNA, the CDR3 is TGTGCCAGCAGCAAACCCGGACAGGGCAACTCCTACAATGAGCAGTTCTTC.

The chain combines TRBV28 with TRBJ2-7, with TRBD1 matching 10 bases. The CDR3 runs to 15 residues. Germline V gene sequence: CDR1 MDHEN, CDR2 SYDVKM. Unmatched junction bases numbered 8, after V lost 6 bases and J lost 3 bases. As DNA, the CDR3 is TGTGCCAGCAGACGGGACAGGGGATTCAACTACGAGCAGTACTTC. This encodes CASRRDRGFNYEQYF.

The chain recombines TRBV4-3 with TRBJ1-2, with D uncertain. Trimming took off 1 base at V and 3 bases at J, with 6 bases between the two ends. CDR1 LGHNA and CDR2 YSLEER come from the germline V gene. This CDR3 has 13 amino acids. CDR3 amino acids: CASSQVLDYGYTF. CDR3 in DNA: TGCGCCAGCAGCCAAGTATTAGACTATGGCTACACCTTC.

The CDR3 loop reads CASSYARFTKSETQYF. CDR3 nucleotide sequence: TGTGCCAGCAGTTACGCCAGGTTCACGAAGTCAGAGACCCAGTACTTC. The V gene is TRBV6-5, the J gene TRBJ2-5; D not certain. The CDR3 covers 16 residues. Germline CDR1 and CDR2: MNHEY and SVGAGI. V lost 2 bases and J lost 4, with 17 bases in between.

The V and J genes are TRBV4-1 and TRBJ2-3, with D possibly being TRBD2 (5 bases). With 3 bases removed from V and 3 bases from J, the gap between germline ends came to 16 bases. Germline lookup yields CDR1 MGHRA and CDR2 YSYEKL. The CDR3 contains 16 residues. The CDR3 protein is CASSHGGRSSTDTQYF. For the CDR3, the DNA is TGCGCCAGCAGCCACGGCGGGCGCTCTAGTACAGATACGCAGTATTTT.

This clone occurred a few times. J is TRBJ2-7 and V is TRBV15, with TRBD1 matching over 10 bases. J lost 6 bases, V lost 4 bases, and 9 bases had no gene match. CDR3 size: 15 residues. CDR1 and CDR2 (germline): LNHNV, YYDKDF (reference sequence). CDR3: CATSKTGGVIREQYF. The CDR3 DNA is TGTGCCACCAGCAAGACAGGGGGCGTAATTCGCGAGCAGTACTTC.

V gene TRBV9 combines with J gene TRBJ2-1; 10 bases line up with TRBD2. The length of the CDR3 is 17 residues. The V segment lost 0 bases and the J segment 9 bases; nucleotides outside the gene matches: 12. Germline CDR1 and CDR2: SGDLS and YYNGEE. This CDR3 reads CASSVGLAGGLPREQFF. The CDR3 DNA follows: TGTGCCAGCAGCGTAGGCTTAGCGGGAGGCCTCCCTCGTGAGCAGTTCTTC.

The CDR3 loop reads CASSYTGDRRTYEQYF. CDR3 in DNA: TGTGCCAGCAGTTACACAGGAGATAGACGCACCTACGAGCAGTACTTC. This chain connects TRBV6-2 or TRBV6-3 to TRBJ2-7; TRBD1 is a possible D gene (5 bases). Trimming pared 2 bases from V and 2 bases from J, leaving 16 bases between. This CDR3 contains 16 residues. Germline V gene data show CDR1 as MNHEY and CDR2 as SVGEGT.

The chain carries TRBV7-8 and TRBJ1-2, with TRBD1 as a possible D gene (6 bases). This CDR3 is built from 18 residues. Germline CDR1 and CDR2: SGHVS and FQNEAQ. V lost 5 bases and J lost 5, with 27 bases in between. DNA of the CDR3: TGTGCCAGCAGCCCCATTAGAGTACAGGGCCCGGCCCCATATGGCTACACCTTC. Translating it yields CASSPIRVQGPAPYGYTF.

In DNA form, the CDR3 reads TGTGCCAGCAGCGTGGACAGTAATTCACCCCTCCACTTT. This codes for CASSVDSNSPLHF. V gene TRBV5-4 combines with J gene TRBJ1-6; TRBD1 might be the D (6 bases). The CDR3 loop spans 13 amino acids. The V and J ends lost 4 bases and 6 bases respectively, with 8 bases between them. The germline V gene has CDR1 SGHNT and CDR2 YYREEE (reference sequence).

The chain joins TRBV28 to TRBJ1-5, with a possible D match to TRBD1 (6 bases). This CDR3 has 14 residues. V lost 4 bases to trimming and J lost 9 bases, with 16 bases between them. CDR1 is MDHEN and CDR2 is SYDVKM in the germline V gene. DNA of the CDR3: TGTGCCAGCAGTTCGACGGGGGCTCGGCTGCCCCAGCATTTT. Amino acids: CASSSTGARLPQHF. The whole variable domain, filled in from reference TRBV28 and TRBJ1-5, reads DVKVTQSSRYLVKRTGEKVFLECVQDMDHENMFWYRQDPGLGLRLIYFSYDVKMKEKGDIPEGYSVSREKKERFSLILESASTNQTSMYLCASSSTGARLPQHFGDGTRLSIL.

The table lists this clone with a count of one. The CDR3 protein is CASSYRGGGGEETQYF. The CDR3 DNA sequence: TGTGCCAGCAGTTACCGGGGTGGAGGCGGGGAGGAGACCCAGTACTTC. This sequence joins TRBV21-1 and TRBJ2-5; TRBD2, the table's D call, lacks a check against the DNA. TRBV21-1 is a known pseudogene. The CDR3 runs 16 residues.

CDR3 amino acids: CASSTGDRTNTEAFF. The CDR3 nucleotides are TGTGCCAGTAGTACCGGCGACAGGACGAACACTGAAGCTTTCTTT. This rearrangement joins TRBV19 to TRBJ1-1; perhaps TRBD1 as D (6 bases). Germline V gives CDR1 LNHDA, CDR2 SQIVND (reference sequence). V was clipped by 4 bases and J by 1 base, with 13 bases between them. The CDR3 totals 15 residues. The full variable domain, completed using reference TRBV19 and TRBJ1-1, is DGGITQSPKYLFRKEGQNVTLSCEQNLNHDAMYWYRQDPGQGLRLIYYSQIVNDFQKGDIAEGYSVSREKKESFPLTVTSAQKNPTAFYLCASSTGDRTNTEAFFGQGTRLTVV.

CDR3 protein: CASSPGGAYEQYF. DNA of the CDR3: TGTGCCAGCAGCCCCGGGGGGGCCTACGAGCAGTACTTC. The chain employs TRBV7-9 and TRBJ2-7; TRBD2 aligns across 8 bases. The CDR3 runs 13 residues. Germline V gives CDR1 SEHNR, CDR2 FQNEAQ (reference sequence). With V trimmed by 5 bases and J by 2 bases, 2 bases remained unmatched.

This chain connects TRBV6-6 to TRBJ2-3; 7 nucleotides agree with TRBD1. J was trimmed by 3 bases and V by 5 bases; bases with no gene match: 5. The CDR3 totals 14 residues. Germline values: CDR1 MNHNY, CDR2 SVGAGI (reference sequence). In DNA, the CDR3 is TGTGCCAGCAGTCCTACAGGGGTGACAGATACGCAGTATTTT. It codes for CASSPTGVTDTQYF.

A single count supports this clone. The CDR3, as DNA: TGCGCCAGCAGCTCGGACAGGGGGCCGTACGAGCAGTACTTC. Amino acid sequence: CASSSDRGPYEQYF. This sequence joins TRBV4-3 and TRBJ2-7, with 11 bases identical to TRBD1. The CDR3 consists of 14 residues. Germline CDR1 and CDR2: LGHNA and YSLEER. V was pared by 5 bases and J by 4 bases, with 4 bases of the junction left unmatched.

The rearrangement uses TRBV28 and TRBJ1-5; D call uncertain. The CDR3 has 17 residues. Germline V lookup: CDR1 MDHEN, CDR2 SYDVKM. The germline V and J ends were trimmed by 4 bases and 0 bases, with 16 bases remaining between them. The CDR3 DNA follows: TGTGCCAGCAGTTCCCCCTCGGGCTCTTATAGCAATCAGCCCCAGCATTTT. The encoded protein is CASSSPSGSYSNQPQHF.

This clone was observed once. The chain combines TRBV28 with TRBJ1-1, with TRBD1 identical over 7 bases. The V and J ends lost 8 bases and 4 bases, in that order; junction bases with no gene match: 4. The CDR3 runs 12 residues. Germline values: CDR1 MDHEN, CDR2 SYDVKM. This chain's CDR3 is CASGQGGTEAFF. CDR3 sequence (DNA): TGTGCCAGCGGGCAGGGGGGCACTGAAGCTTTCTTT.

The V call is TRBV7-2, the J call TRBJ2-6; D is uncertain. The germline CDR1 and CDR2 sequences are SGHTA and FQGNSA. The V and J ends lost 6 bases and 0 bases respectively, with 9 bases between them. This CDR3 region has 15 residues. The DNA for the CDR3 is TGTGCCAGCAGGAACGCATACTCTGGGGCCAACGTCCTGACTTTC. Protein sequence: CASRNAYSGANVLTF.

CDR3 in DNA: TGTGCCAGCAGCCCAAGGGACAGATTATCACAAGGTGAGCAGTTCTTC. Protein: CASSPRDRLSQGEQFF. The gene calls are TRBV11-1 and TRBJ2-1; 7 nucleotides align to TRBD1. The V and J ends lost 5 bases and 9 bases, in that order; junction bases with no gene match: 16. This CDR3 has 16 residues. The V gene's germline CDR1 is SGHAT and CDR2 FQDESV (reference sequence).

The chain joins TRBV7-3 to TRBJ2-1; D possibly matches TRBD1 or TRBD2 (5 bases each). Germline V gene lookup returns CDR1 SGHTA and CDR2 FQGTGA. V was cut by 5 bases and J by 8 bases, with 13 bases left in between. This CDR3 contains 13 residues. In nucleotides, the CDR3 is TGTGCCAGCAGCCGCTACGGGGCCGATGAGCAGTTCTTC. As protein: CASSRYGADEQFF.